The T cell receptor (beta chain) under discussion was sequenced for a study of PD-L1 blockade in urothelial cancer. About the research overall: Male sex and bladder-origin urothelial cancer characterized most of the roughly 29 patients.

Regarding time point: pretreatment peripheral blood. Clones were sequenced by immunoSEQ multiplex PCR, and TCRdb holds only the in-frame ones, with some missing. The sample lists 55,000 to 85,000 clones; 80% to 85% were seen once. The CDR3 has 17 residues. V lost 1 base to trimming and J lost 2 bases, with 16 bases between them. The germline V gene has CDR1 SGHTA and CDR2 FQGNSA. This clonotype was obtained from a woman in her 70s with urothelial cancer. The chain carries TRBV7-2 and TRBJ2-3; possibly TRBD2 for D (6 bases). The sequencing here drew on PBMCs, taken around atezolizumab (anti-PD-L1) treatment. CDR3: CASSLGGVGEDTDTQYF. As DNA, the CDR3 is TGTGCCAGCAGCTTAGGGGGAGTTGGGGAGGACACAGATACGCAGTATTTT.